Each of the 3 T cell receptor beta chains below was sequenced from the same sample in a study of early T cells in non-severe SARS-CoV-2 infection. TCRdb analysed the 5' RACE reads with MiXCR anew, one entry per CDR3 protein. The repertoire holds under 75,000 distinct CDR3 sequences, with about 12% as singletons. The material sequenced was whole blood. Receptors were obtained from an adult who was a healthcare worker with PCR-confirmed SARS-CoV-2 infection or an uninfected control (not recorded which).

This clonotype was seen a few times. The V call is TRBV28, the J call TRBJ2-3; 13 bases are shared with TRBD2. Unmatched junction bases numbered 4, after V lost 4 bases and J lost 3 bases. The CDR3 runs to 16 residues. Per the germline V gene, CDR1 is MDHEN and CDR2 is SYDVKM. The CDR3 is CASSSWTSGRTDTQYF. CDR3 in DNA: TGTGCCAGCAGTTCATGGACTAGCGGGAGAACAGATACGCAGTATTTT.

The table lists this clonotype with many counts. J is TRBJ1-1 and V is TRBV18, with D unclear. The germline V and J ends were trimmed by 3 bases and 2 bases, with 7 bases remaining between them. CDR1 and CDR2 (germline): KGHSH, LQKENI. There are 13 residues in the CDR3. CDR3 amino acids: CASSPGPNTEAFF. The DNA of the CDR3 is TGTGCCAGCTCACCTGGGCCCAACACTGAAGCTTTCTTT.

This chain uses TRBV6-2 or TRBV6-3 with TRBJ1-5; no reliable D call. The CDR3 loop spans 14 amino acids. V gave up 0 bases and J gave up 6 bases, with 9 bases separating them. Germline V gene data show CDR1 as MNHEY and CDR2 as SVGEGT. The CDR3 bases are TGTGCCAGCAGTTACTCGACTCCAAGTCAGCCCCAGCATTTT. Translated, it gives CASSYSTPSQPQHF.